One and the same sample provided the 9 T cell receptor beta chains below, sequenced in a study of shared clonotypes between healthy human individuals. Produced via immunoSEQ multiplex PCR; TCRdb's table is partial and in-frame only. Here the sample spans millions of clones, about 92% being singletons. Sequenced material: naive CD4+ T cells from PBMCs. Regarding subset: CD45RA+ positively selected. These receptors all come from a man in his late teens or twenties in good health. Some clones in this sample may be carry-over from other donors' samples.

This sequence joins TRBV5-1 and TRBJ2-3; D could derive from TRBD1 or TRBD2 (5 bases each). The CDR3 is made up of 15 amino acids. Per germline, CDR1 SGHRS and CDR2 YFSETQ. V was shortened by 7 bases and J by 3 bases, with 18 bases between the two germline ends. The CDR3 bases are TGCGCCAGCGGAGAGCGGCCCTCAGGGACAGATACGCAGTATTTT. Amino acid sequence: CASGERPSGTDTQYF.

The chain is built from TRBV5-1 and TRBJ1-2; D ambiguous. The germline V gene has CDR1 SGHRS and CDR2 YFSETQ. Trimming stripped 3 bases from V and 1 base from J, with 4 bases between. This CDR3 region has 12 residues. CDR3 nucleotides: TGCGCCAGCAGCTCTGATAACTATGGCTACACCTTC. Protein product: CASSSDNYGYTF.

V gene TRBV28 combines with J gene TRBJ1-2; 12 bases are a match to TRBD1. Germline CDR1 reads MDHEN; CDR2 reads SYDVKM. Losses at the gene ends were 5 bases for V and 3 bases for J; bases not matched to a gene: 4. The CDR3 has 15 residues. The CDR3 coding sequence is TGTGCCAGCAGTCGGGACAGGGGGCGGCACTATGGCTACACCTTC. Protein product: CASSRDRGRHYGYTF.

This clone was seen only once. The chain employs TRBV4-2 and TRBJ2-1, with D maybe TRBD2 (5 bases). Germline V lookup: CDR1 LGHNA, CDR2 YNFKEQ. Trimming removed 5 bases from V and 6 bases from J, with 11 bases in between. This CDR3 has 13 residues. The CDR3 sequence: CASSSGNTNEQFF. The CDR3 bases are TGTGCCAGCAGCTCCGGGAACACCAATGAGCAGTTCTTC.

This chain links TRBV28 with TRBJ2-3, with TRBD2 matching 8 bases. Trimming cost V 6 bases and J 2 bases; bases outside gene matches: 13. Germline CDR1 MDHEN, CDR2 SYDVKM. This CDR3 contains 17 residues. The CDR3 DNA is TGTGCCAGCAGACTAGGACTAGCCGGAGGGGACACAGATACGCAGTATTTT. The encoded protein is CASRLGLAGGDTDTQYF. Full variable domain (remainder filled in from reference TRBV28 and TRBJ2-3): DVKVTQSSRYLVKRTGEKVFLECVQDMDHENMFWYRQDPGLGLRLIYFSYDVKMKEKGDIPEGYSVSREKKERFSLILESASTNQTSMYLCASRLGLAGGDTDTQYFGPGTRLTVL.

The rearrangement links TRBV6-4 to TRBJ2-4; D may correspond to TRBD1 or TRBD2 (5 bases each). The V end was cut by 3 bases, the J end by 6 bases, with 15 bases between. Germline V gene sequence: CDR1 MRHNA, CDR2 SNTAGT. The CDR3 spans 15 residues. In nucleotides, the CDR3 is TGTGCCAGCAGTGAGGCCTGGGGGAGTGGAAACATTCAGTACTTC. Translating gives CASSEAWGSGNIQYF.

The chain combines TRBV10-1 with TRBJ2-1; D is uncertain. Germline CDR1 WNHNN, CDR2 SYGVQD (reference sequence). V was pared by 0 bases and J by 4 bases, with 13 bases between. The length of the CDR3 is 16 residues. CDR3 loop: CASSESKEKAYNEQFF. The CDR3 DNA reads TGCGCCAGCAGTGAGTCGAAGGAAAAGGCATACAATGAGCAGTTCTTC.

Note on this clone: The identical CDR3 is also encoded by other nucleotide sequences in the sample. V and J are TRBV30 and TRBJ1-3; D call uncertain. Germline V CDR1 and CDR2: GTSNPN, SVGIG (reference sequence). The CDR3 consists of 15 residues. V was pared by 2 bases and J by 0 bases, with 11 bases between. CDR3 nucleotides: TGTGCCTGGAGTTTTGGGAGCAGCTCTGGAAACACCATATATTTT. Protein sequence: CAWSFGSSSGNTIYF. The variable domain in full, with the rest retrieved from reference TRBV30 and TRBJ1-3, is SQTIHQWPATLVQPVGSPLSLECTVEGTSNPNLYWYRQAAGRGLQLLFYSVGIGQISSEVPQNLSASRPQDRQFILSSKKLLLSDSGFYLCAWSFGSSSGNTIYFGEGSWLTVV.

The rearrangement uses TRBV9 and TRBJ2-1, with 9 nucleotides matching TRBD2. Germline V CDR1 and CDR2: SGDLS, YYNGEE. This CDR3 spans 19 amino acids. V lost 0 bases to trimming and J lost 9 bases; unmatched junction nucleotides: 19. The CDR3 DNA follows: TGTGCCAGCAGCGTAGTGTCTGGAGGCGGGAGGGCCTTAACTGGTGAGCAGTTCTTC. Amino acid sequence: CASSVVSGGGRALTGEQFF.